This T cell receptor beta chain was found in a study of blood T cell repertoires in COVID-19. The data were produced by immunoSEQ multiplex PCR, yet TCRdb's version contains in-frame clones alone and is incomplete. Here the sample spans some 40,000 clones, roughly 78% being singletons. There are 13 residues in the CDR3. Trimming removed 3 bases from V and 1 base from J, with 3 bases in between. CDR1 and CDR2 from the germline V gene are ENHRY and SYGVKD. The chain couples TRBV10-3 to TRBJ1-4; D uncertain. The TCR comes from a man aged 70 or older with acute or convalescent COVID-19. Sequenced sample: peripheral blood. DNA of the CDR3: TGTGCCATCAGTGACATAACTAATGAAAAACTGTTTTTT. Protein product: CAISDITNEKLFF.